This T cell receptor (beta chain) came from a study of T-cell memory formation after mild COVID-19. Whole-study results and caveats: Memory sampled before infection contained some responding clones, suggesting cross-reactive memory joined.

A 5'RACE reaction primed in the constant segment made cDNA libraries of TCR alpha and TCR beta, and these carried sample barcodes and UMIs. TCRdb reprocessed the 5' RACE reads via MiXCR and lists one record per CDR3 protein. Counted here are about 130,000 distinct CDR3 sequences, 16% occurring once; the ten biggest clones make up around 14%. A note on this clonotype: Its antigen remains unknown.

Material: PBMCs or a T cell subset sorted from them (not recorded which). This TCR came from an adult woman who had mild COVID-19 (a few samples of this study predate the infection). Cell type and time point are not known.

As DNA, the CDR3 is TGCGCCAGCAGCCATACAACGGAGGCGGCAGGAGATGGCTACACCTTC. Translating it yields CASSHTTEAAGDGYTF. The gene calls are TRBV5-1 and TRBJ1-2; no firm D call. CDR1 is SGHRS, CDR2 YFSETQ, per germline. The V and J ends lost 4 bases and 6 bases respectively, with 22 bases between them. The CDR3 is 16 residues long.